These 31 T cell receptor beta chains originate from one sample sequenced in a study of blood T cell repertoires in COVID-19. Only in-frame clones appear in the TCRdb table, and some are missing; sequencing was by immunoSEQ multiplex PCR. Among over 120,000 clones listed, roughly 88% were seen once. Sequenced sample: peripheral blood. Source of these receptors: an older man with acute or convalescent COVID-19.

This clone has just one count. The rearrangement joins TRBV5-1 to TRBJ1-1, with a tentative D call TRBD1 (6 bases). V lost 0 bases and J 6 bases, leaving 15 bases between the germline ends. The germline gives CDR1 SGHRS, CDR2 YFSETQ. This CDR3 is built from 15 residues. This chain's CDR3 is CASSLAQGDGAEAFF. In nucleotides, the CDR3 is TGCGCCAGCAGCTTGGCACAGGGAGACGGTGCTGAAGCTTTCTTT.

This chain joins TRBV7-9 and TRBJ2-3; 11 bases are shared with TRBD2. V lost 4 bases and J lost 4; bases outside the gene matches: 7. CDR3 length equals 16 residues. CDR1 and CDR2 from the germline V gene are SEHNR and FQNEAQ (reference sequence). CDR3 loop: CASSSLAGGLPDTQYF. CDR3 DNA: TGTGCCAGCAGCTCGTTAGCGGGAGGGCTTCCAGATACGCAGTATTTT. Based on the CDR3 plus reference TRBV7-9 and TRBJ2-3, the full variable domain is DTGVSQNPRHKITKRGQNVTFRCDPISEHNRLYWYRQTLGQGPEFLTYFQNEAQLEKSRLLSDRFSAERPKGSFSTLEIQRTEQGDSAMYLCASSSLAGGLPDTQYFGPGTRLTVL.

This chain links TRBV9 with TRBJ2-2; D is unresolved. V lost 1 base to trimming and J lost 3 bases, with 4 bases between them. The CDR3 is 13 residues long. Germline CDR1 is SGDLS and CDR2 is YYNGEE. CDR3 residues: CASSVQYTGELFF. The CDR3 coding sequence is TGTGCCAGCAGCGTACAGTACACCGGGGAGCTGTTTTTT.

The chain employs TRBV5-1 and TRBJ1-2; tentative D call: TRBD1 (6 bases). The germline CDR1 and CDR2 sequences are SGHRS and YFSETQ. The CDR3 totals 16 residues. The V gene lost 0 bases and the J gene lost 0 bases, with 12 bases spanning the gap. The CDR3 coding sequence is TGCGCCAGCAGCTTGGGAGGACAGCTAGCTAACTATGGCTACACCTTC. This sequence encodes CASSLGGQLANYGYTF.

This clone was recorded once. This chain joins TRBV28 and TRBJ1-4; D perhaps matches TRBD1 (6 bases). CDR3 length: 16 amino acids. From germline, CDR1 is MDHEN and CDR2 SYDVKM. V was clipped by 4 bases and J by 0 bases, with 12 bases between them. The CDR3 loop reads CASSSGQQPTNEKLFF. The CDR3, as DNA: TGTGCCAGCAGTTCTGGACAGCAACCAACTAATGAAAAACTGTTTTTT.

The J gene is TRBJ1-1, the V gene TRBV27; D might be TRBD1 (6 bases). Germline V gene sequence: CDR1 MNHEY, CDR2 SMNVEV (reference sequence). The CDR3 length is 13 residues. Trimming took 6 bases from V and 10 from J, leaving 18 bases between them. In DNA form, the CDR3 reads TGTGCCAGCAGCCAGGAAACAGGGCTAGTAGCTTTCTTT. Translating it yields CASSQETGLVAFF.

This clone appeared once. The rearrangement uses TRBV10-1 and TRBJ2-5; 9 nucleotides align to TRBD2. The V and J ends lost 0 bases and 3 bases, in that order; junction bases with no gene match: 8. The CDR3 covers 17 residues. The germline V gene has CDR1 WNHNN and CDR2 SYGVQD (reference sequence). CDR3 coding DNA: TGCGCCAGCAGTGAGTCGATCAGCGGGGGGCCTAAAGAGACCCAGTACTTC. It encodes CASSESISGGPKETQYF.

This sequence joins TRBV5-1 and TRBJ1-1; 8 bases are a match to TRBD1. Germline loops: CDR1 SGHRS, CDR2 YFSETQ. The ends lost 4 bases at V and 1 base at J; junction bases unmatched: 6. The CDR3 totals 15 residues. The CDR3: CASSGGGTGNTEAFF. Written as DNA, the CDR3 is TGCGCCAGCAGCGGGGGAGGGACAGGGAACACTGAAGCTTTCTTT.

The CDR3 coding sequence is TGCAGCGTTCGGAGGACAGACTACGAGCAGTACTTC. It specifies CSVRRTDYEQYF. This chain joins TRBV29-1 and TRBJ2-7; weak D call: TRBD1 (6 bases). This CDR3 is 12 amino acids long. V gave up 5 bases and J gave up 3 bases, with 11 bases separating them. Germline assignment: CDR1 SQVTM and CDR2 ANQGSEA.

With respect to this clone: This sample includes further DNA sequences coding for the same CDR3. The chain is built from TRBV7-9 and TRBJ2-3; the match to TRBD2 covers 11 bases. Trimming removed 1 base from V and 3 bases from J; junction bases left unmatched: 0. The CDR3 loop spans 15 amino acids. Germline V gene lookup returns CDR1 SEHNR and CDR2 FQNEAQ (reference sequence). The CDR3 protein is CASSLGLAGTDTQYF. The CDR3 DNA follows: TGTGCCAGCAGCTTAGGACTAGCGGGAACAGATACGCAGTATTTT.

For the CDR3, the DNA is TGTGCCACCCAGGACAGACAACCCTCGCGGGCTTTCTTT. The encoded protein is CATQDRQPSRAFF. This chain uses TRBV19 with TRBJ1-1; a weak D match, TRBD1 (6 bases). Trimming took 10 bases from V and 11 from J, leaving 23 bases between them. CDR3 size: 13 residues. CDR1 LNHDA and CDR2 SQIVND come from the germline V gene (reference sequence).

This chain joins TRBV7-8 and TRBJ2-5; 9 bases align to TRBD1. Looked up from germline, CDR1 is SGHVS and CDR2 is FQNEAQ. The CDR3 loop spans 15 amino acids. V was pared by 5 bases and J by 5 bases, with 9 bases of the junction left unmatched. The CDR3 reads CASSPGTGLLETQYF. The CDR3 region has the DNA TGTGCCAGCAGCCCAGGGACAGGGCTGTTGGAGACCCAGTACTTC. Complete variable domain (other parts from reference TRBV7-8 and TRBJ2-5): GAGVSQSPRYKVAKRGQDVALRCDPISGHVSLFWYQQALGQGPEFLTYFQNEAQLDKSGLPSDRFFAERPEGSVSTLKIQRTQQEDSAVYLCASSPGTGLLETQYFGPGTRLLVL.

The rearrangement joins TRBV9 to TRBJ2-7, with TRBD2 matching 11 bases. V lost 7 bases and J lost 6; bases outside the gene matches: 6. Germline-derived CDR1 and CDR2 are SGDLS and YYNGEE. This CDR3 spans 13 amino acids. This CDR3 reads CASGSGRATEQYF. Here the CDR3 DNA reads TGTGCCAGCGGTAGCGGGAGGGCGACCGAGCAGTACTTC.

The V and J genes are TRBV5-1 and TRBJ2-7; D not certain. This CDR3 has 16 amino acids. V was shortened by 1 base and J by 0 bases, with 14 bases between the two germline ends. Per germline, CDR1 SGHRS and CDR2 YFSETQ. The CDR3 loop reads CASSLRVTLSSYEQYF. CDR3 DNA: TGCGCCAGCAGCTTGCGCGTCACCCTGAGCTCCTACGAGCAGTACTTC. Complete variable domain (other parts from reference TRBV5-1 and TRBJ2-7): KAGVTQTPRYLIKTRGQQVTLSCSPISGHRSVSWYQQTPGQGLQFLFEYFSETQRNKGNFPGRFSGRQFSNSRSEMNVSTLELGDSALYLCASSLRVTLSSYEQYFGPGTRLTVT.

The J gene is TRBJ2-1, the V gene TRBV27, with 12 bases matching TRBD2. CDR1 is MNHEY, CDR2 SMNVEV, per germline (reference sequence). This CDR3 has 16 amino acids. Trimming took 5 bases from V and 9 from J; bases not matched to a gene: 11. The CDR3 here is CASSTFLAGGPGEQFF. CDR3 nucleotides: TGTGCCAGCAGTACCTTCCTAGCGGGAGGGCCCGGTGAGCAGTTCTTC.

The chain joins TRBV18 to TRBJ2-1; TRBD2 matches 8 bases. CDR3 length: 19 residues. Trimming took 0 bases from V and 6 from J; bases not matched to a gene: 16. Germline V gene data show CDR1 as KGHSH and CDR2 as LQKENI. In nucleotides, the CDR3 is TGTGCCAGCTCACCACCCAATAGATTACTCGGGGGGGCCTTCAATGAGCAGTTCTTC. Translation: CASSPPNRLLGGAFNEQFF.

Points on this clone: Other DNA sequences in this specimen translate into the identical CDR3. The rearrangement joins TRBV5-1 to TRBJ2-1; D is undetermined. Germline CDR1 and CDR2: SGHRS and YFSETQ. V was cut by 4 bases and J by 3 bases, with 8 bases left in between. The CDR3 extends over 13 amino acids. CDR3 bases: TGCGCCAGCAGCCTCGTATACTACAATGAGCAGTTCTTC. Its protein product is CASSLVYYNEQFF.

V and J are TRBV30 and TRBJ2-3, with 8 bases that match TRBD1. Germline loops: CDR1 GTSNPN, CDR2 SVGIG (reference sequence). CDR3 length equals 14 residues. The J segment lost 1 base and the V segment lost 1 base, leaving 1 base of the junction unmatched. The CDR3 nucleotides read TGTGCCTGGAGTGAGACAGGGGGCACAGATACGCAGTATTTT. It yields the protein CAWSETGGTDTQYF. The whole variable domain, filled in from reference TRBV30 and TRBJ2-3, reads SQTIHQWPATLVQPVGSPLSLECTVEGTSNPNLYWYRQAAGRGLQLLFYSVGIGQISSEVPQNLSASRPQDRQFILSSKKLLLSDSGFYLCAWSETGGTDTQYFGPGTRLTVL.

The CDR3 DNA reads as TGTGCCAGCAGCAAAACGGCGGGGGCGAACACTGAAGCTTTCTTT. The encoded protein is CASSKTAGANTEAFF. The genes are TRBV9 and TRBJ1-1; tentatively, D is TRBD1 (6 bases). Germline CDR1 reads SGDLS; CDR2 reads YYNGEE. The length of the CDR3 is 15 residues. V dropped 4 bases and J dropped 1 base, with 14 bases sitting between them.

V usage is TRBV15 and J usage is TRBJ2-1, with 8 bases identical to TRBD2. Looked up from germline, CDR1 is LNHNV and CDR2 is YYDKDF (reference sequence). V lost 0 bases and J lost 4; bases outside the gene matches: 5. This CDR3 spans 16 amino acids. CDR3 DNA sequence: TGTGCCACCAGCAGAGATCGGGCTAGCGGGTACAATGAGCAGTTCTTC. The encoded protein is CATSRDRASGYNEQFF.

The CDR3 region has the DNA TGTGCCAGCAGTTTAGGGACAGGGGTCTATGGCTACACCTTC. It translates to CASSLGTGVYGYTF. This chain connects TRBV28 to TRBJ1-2; 10 nucleotides match TRBD1. The CDR3 is made up of 14 amino acids. After removal of 2 bases from V and 4 bases from J, the junction contained 1 base not matched to a gene. Germline CDR1 MDHEN, CDR2 SYDVKM.

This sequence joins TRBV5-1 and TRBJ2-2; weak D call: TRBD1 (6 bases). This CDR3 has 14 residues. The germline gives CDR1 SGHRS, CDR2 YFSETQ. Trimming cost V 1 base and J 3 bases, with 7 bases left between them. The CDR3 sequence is CASSLHRDTGELFF. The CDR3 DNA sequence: TGCGCCAGCAGCTTGCACAGGGACACCGGGGAGCTGTTTTTT.

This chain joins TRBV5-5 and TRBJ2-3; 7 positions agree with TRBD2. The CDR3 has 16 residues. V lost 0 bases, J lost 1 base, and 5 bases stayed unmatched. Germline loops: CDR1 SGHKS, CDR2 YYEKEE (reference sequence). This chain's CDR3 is CASSLGALAGTDTQYF. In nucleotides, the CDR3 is TGTGCCAGCAGCTTGGGAGCCCTAGCGGGCACAGATACGCAGTATTTT. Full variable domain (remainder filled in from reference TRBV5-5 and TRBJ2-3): DAGVTQSPTHLIKTRGQQVTLRCSPISGHKSVSWYQQVLGQGPQFIFQYYEKEERGRGNFPDRFSARQFPNYSSELNVNALLLGDSALYLCASSLGALAGTDTQYFGPGTRLTVL.

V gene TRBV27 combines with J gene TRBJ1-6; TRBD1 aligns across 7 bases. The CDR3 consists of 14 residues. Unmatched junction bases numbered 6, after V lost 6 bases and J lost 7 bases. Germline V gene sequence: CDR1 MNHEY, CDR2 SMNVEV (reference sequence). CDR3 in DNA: TGTGCCAGCAGCCGAGACAGGGTAAATTCACCCCTCCACTTT. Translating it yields CASSRDRVNSPLHF.

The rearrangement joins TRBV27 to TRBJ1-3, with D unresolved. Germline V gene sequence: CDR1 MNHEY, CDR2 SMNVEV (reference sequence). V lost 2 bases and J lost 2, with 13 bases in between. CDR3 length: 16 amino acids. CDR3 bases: TGTGCCAGCAGTTTAACTCCCTTCGGGGCTGGAAACACCATATATTTT. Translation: CASSLTPFGAGNTIYF.

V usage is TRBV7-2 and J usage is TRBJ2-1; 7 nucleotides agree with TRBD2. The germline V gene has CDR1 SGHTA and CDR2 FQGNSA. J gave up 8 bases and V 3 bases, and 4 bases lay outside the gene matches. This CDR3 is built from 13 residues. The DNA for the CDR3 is TGTGCCAGCAGCTTGGCGGGGGAGGATGAGCAGTTCTTC. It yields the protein CASSLAGEDEQFF. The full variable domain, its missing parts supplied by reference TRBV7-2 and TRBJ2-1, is GAGVSQSPSNKVTEKGKDVELRCDPISGHTALYWYRQSLGQGLEFLIYFQGNSAPDKSGLPSDRFSAERTGGSVSTLTIQRTQQEDSAVYLCASSLAGEDEQFFGPGTRLTVL.

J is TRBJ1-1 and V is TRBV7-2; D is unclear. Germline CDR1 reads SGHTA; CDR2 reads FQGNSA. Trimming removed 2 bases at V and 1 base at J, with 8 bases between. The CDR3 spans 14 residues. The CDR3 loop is CASSLYSQNTEAFF. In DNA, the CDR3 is TGTGCCAGCAGCTTATATAGTCAGAACACTGAAGCTTTCTTT.

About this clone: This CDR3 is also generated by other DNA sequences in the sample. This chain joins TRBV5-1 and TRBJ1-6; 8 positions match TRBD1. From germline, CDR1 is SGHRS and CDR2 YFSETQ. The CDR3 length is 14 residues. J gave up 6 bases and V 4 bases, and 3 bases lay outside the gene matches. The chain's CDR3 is CASSPGQGNSPLHF. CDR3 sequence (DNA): TGCGCCAGCAGCCCTGGACAGGGTAATTCACCCCTCCACTTT.

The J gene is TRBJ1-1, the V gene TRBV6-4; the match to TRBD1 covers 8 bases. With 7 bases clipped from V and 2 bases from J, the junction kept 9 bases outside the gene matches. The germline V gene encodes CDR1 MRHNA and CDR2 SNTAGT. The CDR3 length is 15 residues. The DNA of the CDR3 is TGTGCCAGCACCCTTTCTTCAGGGGGCAACACTGAAGCTTTCTTT. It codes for CASTLSSGGNTEAFF.

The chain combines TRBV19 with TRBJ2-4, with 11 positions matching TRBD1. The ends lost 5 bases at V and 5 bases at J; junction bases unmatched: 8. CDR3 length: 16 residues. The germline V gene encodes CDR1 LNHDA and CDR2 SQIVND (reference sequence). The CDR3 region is CASSLDRGLGQNIQYF. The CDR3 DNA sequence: TGTGCCAGTAGTCTGGACAGGGGGCTTGGCCAAAACATTCAGTACTTC.

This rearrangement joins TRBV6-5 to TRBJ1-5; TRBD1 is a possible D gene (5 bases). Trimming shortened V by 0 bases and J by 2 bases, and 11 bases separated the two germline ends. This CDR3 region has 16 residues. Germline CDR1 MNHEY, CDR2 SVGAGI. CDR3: CASSYSGGEGNQPQHF. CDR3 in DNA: TGTGCCAGCAGTTACTCGGGGGGAGAGGGCAATCAGCCCCAGCATTTT.